One sample yielded the 15 T cell receptor beta chains listed below, sequenced in a study of metastatic and nonmetastatic thyroid tumors. Nobody among the patients had been given any treatment before thyroid surgery. TCRdb re-called the PCR reads with MiXCR. The top ten hold more than 8% of the sample, which has more than 70,000 clones, less than 10% seen once. The specimen sequenced was blood. These receptors came from a female donor with papillary thyroid cancer or a benign thyroid nodule (not recorded which). Some clones in this sample may be carry-over from other donors' samples.

The chain uses TRBV2 and TRBJ1-1; D is possibly TRBD1 (6 bases). Germline V gives CDR1 SNHLY, CDR2 FYNNEI. The V end was cut by 4 bases, the J end by 0 bases, with 9 bases between. There are 14 residues in the CDR3. The CDR3 DNA reads TGTGCCAGCAGTGGAGACAGGATGAACACTGAAGCTTTCTTT. It codes for CASSGDRMNTEAFF.

This clone was seen at least ten times. The chain joins TRBV2 to TRBJ2-7; 7 bases are shared with TRBD2. The CDR3 is 14 amino acids. Germline values: CDR1 SNHLY, CDR2 FYNNEI. J gave up 0 bases and V 6 bases, and 5 bases lay outside the gene matches. CDR3 region: CASSDSGDSYEQYF. DNA of the CDR3: TGTGCCAGCAGCGACAGCGGGGACTCCTACGAGCAGTACTTC.

The sample holds many counts of this clone. V gene TRBV30 combines with J gene TRBJ1-6, with 9 bases identical to TRBD1. The CDR3 totals 14 residues. Trimming cost V 1 base and J 10 bases; bases outside gene matches: 5. Per germline, CDR1 GTSNPN and CDR2 SVGIG (reference sequence). The CDR3 protein is CAWSGGQGDSPLHF. In DNA, the CDR3 is TGTGCCTGGAGTGGGGGACAGGGAGACTCACCCCTCCACTTT.

In regard to this clone: A much larger clonotype is one base distant, so this may be a read error. The chain links TRBV11-2 to TRBJ2-5; 7 bases match TRBD2. J was trimmed by 6 bases and V by 5 bases; bases with no gene match: 21. In germline, CDR1 is SGHAT, CDR2 FQNNGV. The CDR3 has 18 amino acids. CDR3 sequence (DNA): TGTGCCAGCAGCCCGCCGGGAGCGGGGTGGCCGTATACGAAGACCCAGTACTTC. It encodes CASSPPGAGWPYTKTQYF.

As to this clone: A read error may be the cause here, since a much bigger clone is one base away. The rearrangement links TRBV18 to TRBJ2-3, with TRBD2 as a possible D gene (7 bases). The CDR3 is 17 amino acids. Germline values: CDR1 KGHSH, CDR2 LQKENI. Trimming stripped 2 bases from V and 5 bases from J, with 20 bases between. The CDR3, as DNA: TGTGCCAGCTCACCAACGTGGGAGGGGGTCAATAGAGATACGCAGTATTTT. Translating gives CASSPTWEGVNRDTQYF. Full variable domain (missing parts from reference TRBV18 and TRBJ2-3): NAGVMQNPRHLVRRRGQEARLRCSPMKGHSHVYWYRQLPEEGLKFMVYLQKENIIDESGMPKERFSAEFPKEGPSILRIQQVVRGDSAAYFCASSPTWEGVNRDTQYFGPGTRLTVL.

This clone has more than one count but fewer than ten. The chain carries TRBV6-1 and TRBJ1-1; D gene unclear. Germline-derived CDR1 and CDR2 are MNHNS and SASEGT. The V end lost 5 bases, the J end lost 0 bases, and 10 bases lay between the germline ends. The CDR3 spans 14 residues. The chain's CDR3 is CASSPAGMNTEAFF. In nucleotides, the CDR3 is TGTGCCAGCAGTCCAGCTGGGATGAACACTGAAGCTTTCTTT.

The J gene is TRBJ2-1, the V gene TRBV15, with D perhaps matching TRBD1 (5 bases). The CDR3 is 15 amino acids. CDR1 and CDR2 (germline): LNHNV, YYDKDF (reference sequence). Trimming pared 5 bases from V and 0 bases from J, leaving 11 bases between. The CDR3 spells CATSEDTSSYNEQFF. The CDR3 DNA sequence: TGTGCCACCAGCGAGGACACCAGCTCCTACAATGAGCAGTTCTTC.

This clone was recorded many times. The chain couples TRBV6-1 to TRBJ1-3; weak D call: TRBD1 (5 bases). Trimming removed 8 bases from V and 4 bases from J, with 9 bases in between. Germline lookup yields CDR1 MNHNS and CDR2 SASEGT. This CDR3 has 12 residues. CDR3 bases: TGTGCCAGCGGGGGAGGGGGAAACACCATATATTTT. This encodes CASGGGGNTIYF.

The J gene is TRBJ2-7, the V gene TRBV9; D possibly corresponds to TRBD1 (6 bases). CDR1 is SGDLS and CDR2 is YYNGEE in the germline V gene. The V end lost 1 base, the J end lost 0 bases, and 11 bases lay between the germline ends. This CDR3 has 15 amino acids. CDR3 region: CASSVSGTPSYEQYF. In DNA, the CDR3 is TGTGCCAGCAGCGTATCCGGGACACCCTCCTACGAGCAGTACTTC. Full variable domain (outside the CDR3, taken from reference TRBV9 and TRBJ2-7): DSGVTQTPKHLITATGQRVTLRCSPRSGDLSVYWYQQSLDQGLQFLIQYYNGEERAKGNILERFSAQQFPDLHSELNLSSLELGDSALYFCASSVSGTPSYEQYFGPGTRLTVT.

This clone appeared many times. The V call is TRBV20-1, the J call TRBJ1-2; 9 nucleotides agree with TRBD1. The CDR3 runs to 12 residues. After removal of 6 bases from V and 6 bases from J, the junction contained 5 bases not matched to a gene. Germline CDR1 DFQATT, CDR2 SNEGSKA (reference sequence). The CDR3 loop is CSAVQGADGYTF. The CDR3 DNA reads TGCAGTGCGGTACAGGGGGCAGATGGCTACACCTTC.

The rearrangement uses TRBV5-1 and TRBJ2-3; tentative D call: TRBD2 (6 bases). Trimming shortened V by 0 bases and J by 2 bases, and 16 bases separated the two germline ends. The CDR3 extends over 17 amino acids. Germline values: CDR1 SGHRS, CDR2 YFSETQ. The CDR3 coding sequence is TGCGCCAGCAGCTTGGCCGTGGGGGGTCAGGTCACAGATACGCAGTATTTT. This gives the protein CASSLAVGGQVTDTQYF. The full variable domain, completed using reference TRBV5-1 and TRBJ2-3, is KAGVTQTPRYLIKTRGQQVTLSCSPISGHRSVSWYQQTPGQGLQFLFEYFSETQRNKGNFPGRFSGRQFSNSRSEMNVSTLELGDSALYLCASSLAVGGQVTDTQYFGPGTRLTVL.

A word on this clone: The sample holds other DNA sequences that translate to the same CDR3. J is TRBJ2-3 and V is TRBV9, with D unclear. The CDR3 covers 14 residues. V was trimmed by 0 bases and J by 0 bases, leaving 5 bases between them. Germline V gene lookup returns CDR1 SGDLS and CDR2 YYNGEE. The CDR3 DNA is TGTGCCAGCAGCGTAGGGGGTAGCACAGATACGCAGTATTTT. Translating it yields CASSVGGSTDTQYF.

This clone was seen repeatedly, ten times or more. This sequence joins TRBV12-3 or TRBV12-4 and TRBJ1-1; D gene ambiguous. This CDR3 contains 14 residues. With 6 bases removed from V and 5 bases from J, the gap between germline ends came to 16 bases. CDR3 nucleotide sequence: TGTGCCAGCAGGGAACGGGCCCCCCGGACTGAAGCTTTCTTT. This codes for CASRERAPRTEAFF.

Ten or more counts support this clone. V and J are TRBV6-6 and TRBJ1-2; D is possibly TRBD1 (5 bases). The CDR3 loop spans 13 amino acids. In germline, CDR1 is MNHNY, CDR2 SVGAGI (reference sequence). With 0 bases removed from V and 9 bases from J, the gap between germline ends came to 11 bases. CDR3 loop: CASSYSARASYTF. As DNA, the CDR3 is TGTGCCAGCAGTTACTCCGCCAGGGCTAGCTACACCTTC.

This clone was detected ten times or more. This chain links TRBV2 with TRBJ2-6, with 11 nucleotides matching TRBD2. Germline V gene data show CDR1 as SNHLY and CDR2 as FYNNEI. The CDR3 is 20 amino acids. The V and J ends lost 2 bases and 2 bases, in that order; junction bases with no gene match: 11. CDR3 bases: TGTGCCAGCAGTGAACTCCCGGGGGCTAGCGGGGGGCCTGGGGCCAACGTCCTGACTTTC. It translates to CASSELPGASGGPGANVLTF.